The T cell receptor beta chain under discussion was sequenced for a study of shared clonotypes between healthy human individuals. About the study: Participating donors consisted of a couple of women and three men aged 18 to 49. CD8 memory received one plate per donor, CD8 naive two, CD4 memory three and CD4 naive three. General study results and limits: Researchers sampled blood only, noting tissue repertoires likely differ. The donor pool, a small one, limited the genetic and exposure-history diversity represented.

As for this clone: Its antigen remains unknown.

Libraries were prepared by immunoSEQ multiplex PCR; TCRdb keeps only in-frame clonotypes and omits some of them. The sample contains 2 million to 2.5 million clones, approximately 94% of which appear only once. The CDR3 runs 15 residues. V shed 4 bases and J shed 1 base, with 15 bases lying between them. The chain carries TRBV5-3 and TRBJ2-7; TRBD2 is a possible D gene (5 bases). TRBV5-3 is assigned to the ORF class and has an uncertain function. The clonotype originates from a man younger than 35 in good health. Sequenced sample: naive CD4+ T cells sorted from blood. The sample's subset: CD45RA+ positively selected. The CDR3 DNA is TGTGCCAGAAGCCCATCTGGACTCGAGTCCTACGAGCAGTACTTC. Residues: CARSPSGLESYEQYF.